This TCR beta chain comes out of a study of blood T cell repertoires in COVID-19. About the study: Researchers got acute and convalescent COVID-19 samples from the United States, Italy and Spain. PBMCs, B-cell-depleted T cells, or T cells were the source of the cDNA or gDNA that made up the material.

This clone appeared a single time. As originally analysed: Cell counts per sample came from amplifying reference gene primers. Here immunoSEQ multiplex PCR was the method, and the copy in TCRdb shows in-frame clones only, minus some. That table gives V, J and clone size, and the DNA gave D and trimming. The table shows some 250,000 clones, with 70% to 90% occurring only once. Sequenced sample: peripheral blood. This TCR derives from a woman aged 70-85 years with active or convalescent COVID-19.

The CDR3 spells CASSLGGQVNTEAFF. CDR3 coding DNA: TGTGCCAGCAGCTTAGGGGGACAGGTAAACACTGAAGCTTTCTTT. This sequence joins TRBV7-8 and TRBJ1-1; 8 positions agree with TRBD1. CDR1 is SGHVS, CDR2 FQNEAQ, per germline. The CDR3 length is 15 residues. V was clipped by 1 base and J by 2 bases; unmatched bases: 3. Full variable domain (rest looked up from reference TRBV7-8 and TRBJ1-1): GAGVSQSPRYKVAKRGQDVALRCDPISGHVSLFWYQQALGQGPEFLTYFQNEAQLDKSGLPSDRFFAERPEGSVSTLKIQRTQQEDSAVYLCASSLGGQVNTEAFFGQGTRLTVV.